What follows describes a single T cell receptor (beta chain). Its antigen remains unknown. Sequencing used immunoSEQ multiplex PCR; TCRdb keeps in-frame clones, though not all of them. The data contain over 90,000 clones, 93% of them singletons. CDR3 length: 16 amino acids. Trimming took off 0 bases at V and 4 bases at J, with 14 bases between the two ends. The germline V gene has CDR1 SGDLS and CDR2 YYNGEE. These data belong to a study of graft-versus-host responses after intestinal transplantation. Whole-study context: The study gave all recipients anti-thymocyte globulin induction, then tacrolimus and steroids for about 3 years.

Findings of the study overall: Early post-transplant HvG declines were associated with peak circulating GvH clone levels. GvH clones were identified in recipient marrow, with some first appearing in ileum or blood.

The material was unstimulated CD8+ T cells sorted from spleen or lymph node cells, obtained before intestinal transplant. V is TRBV9 and J is TRBJ1-3; tentative D call: TRBD1 (5 bases). This TCR derives from a human donor who received an intestinal transplant. CDR3 nucleotide sequence: TGTGCCAGCAGCGTAGAAGGGGAATTCTCCGGAAACACCATATATTTT. It codes for CASSVEGEFSGNTIYF.